This note documents a single T cell receptor beta chain sequence. This specimen belongs to a study of blood T cell repertoires in COVID-19. Overall study: PBMCs, B-cell-depleted T cells, or T cells were the source of the cDNA or gDNA that made up the material.

Trimming removed 5 bases at V and 6 bases at J, with 14 bases between. The CDR3 is 14 residues long. Germline V gene sequence: CDR1 MNHEY, CDR2 SVGAGI. As originally analysed: Quantification of nucleated cells was approximated via reference gene primer amplification. Produced via immunoSEQ multiplex PCR; TCRdb's table is partial and in-frame only. That table supplies the V and J calls and clone size; D and trimming were determined from the DNA. This sample carries 350,000 to 400,000 clones, 70% to 90% of them seen once, and the ten largest clones take less than 9%. The sequence was obtained from a woman aged 55-69 years with COVID-19, enrolled during active disease. The genes are TRBV6-5 and TRBJ1-5, with unresolved D. Sequences were obtained from peripheral blood. CDR3 residues: CASSQQPGSQPQHF. The CDR3 DNA is TGTGCCAGCAGTCAACAGCCGGGGAGTCAGCCCCAGCATTTT.